A selection of T cell receptor beta chains follows, all from one sample in a study of blood T cell repertoires in COVID-19. Profiled with immunoSEQ multiplex PCR; TCRdb holds only in-frame clones, not every one. This table holds 150,000 to 200,000 clones, 84% found once. The sequenced material came from peripheral blood. These receptors originate from a man aged 18 to 35 with active or convalescent COVID-19. CDR3s include the opening cysteine and the closing phenylalanine or tryptophan. Fields, in order: D gene, J gene, V gene, clone size, CDR3 protein, CDR3 DNA. The D gene is left open where the match is weak. Clone size is not always given. Where it is, it says once, few, many or a class for expanded clones.

D: TRBD1
J: TRBJ1-2
V: TRBV6-5
size: .
CDR3: CASSSRLDRVGYGYTF
DNA: TGTGCCAGCAGTTCCAGATTGGACAGGGTTGGGTATGGCTACACCTTC

D: .
J: TRBJ1-2
V: TRBV19
size: .
CDR3: CASSYQVLVYGYTF
DNA: TGTGCCAGTAGTTACCAGGTACTAGTCTATGGCTACACCTTC

D: TRBD2
J: TRBJ2-1
V: TRBV4-2
size: .
CDR3: CASSQGLVKGYNEQFF
DNA: TGTGCCAGCAGCCAGGGACTAGTTAAGGGGTACAATGAGCAGTTCTTC

D: TRBD1
J: TRBJ1-1
V: TRBV19
size: .
CDR3: CASSHQGVGTEAFF
DNA: TGTGCCAGTAGCCATCAGGGGGTAGGTACTGAAGCTTTCTTT

D: .
J: TRBJ2-7
V: TRBV19
size: few
CDR3: CASSISGVTYEQYF
DNA: TGTGCCAGTAGTATCTCAGGGGTTACCTACGAGCAGTACTTC

D: TRBD1
J: TRBJ1-5
V: TRBV27
size: .
CDR3: CASSLHFGTGRQPQHF
DNA: TGTGCCAGCAGTTTACACTTCGGGACAGGTCGACAGCCCCAGCATTTT

D: TRBD1
J: TRBJ1-1
V: TRBV19
size: .
CDR3: CASIPTGRREAFF
DNA: TGTGCCAGTATCCCGACAGGGAGGCGAGAAGCTTTCTTT

D: TRBD2
J: TRBJ2-3
V: TRBV13
size: .
CDR3: CASSLGLAGGKYTQYF
DNA: TGTGCCAGCAGCTTAGGACTAGCGGGAGGAAAGTATACGCAGTATTTT

D: .
J: TRBJ1-2
V: TRBV12-3/TRBV12-4
size: .
CDR3: CATRLRDGYTF
DNA: TGTGCCACCAGACTCAGGGATGGCTACACCTTC

D: .
J: TRBJ2-6
V: TRBV7-3
size: .
CDR3: CASSYDGPGANVLTF
DNA: TGTGCCAGCAGCTATGATGGGCCTGGGGCCAACGTCCTGACTTTC

D: TRBD1
J: TRBJ2-5
V: TRBV4-2
size: .
CDR3: CASSQEGARGLETQYF
DNA: TGTGCCAGCAGCCAAGAGGGCGCCAGGGGGCTGGAGACCCAGTACTTC

D: .
J: TRBJ2-7
V: TRBV6-6
size: .
CDR3: CASSPPFPERTQYEQYF
DNA: TGTGCCAGCAGTCCCCCATTTCCCGAGCGGACGCAGTACGAGCAGTACTTC

D: .
J: TRBJ2-7
V: TRBV28
size: few
CDR3: CASTSETGAYEQYF
DNA: TGTGCCAGCACATCCGAAACGGGAGCTTACGAGCAGTACTTC

D: TRBD2
J: TRBJ2-1
V: TRBV10-3
size: .
CDR3: CAISSQGDRALAGGPSPYNEQFF
DNA: TGTGCCATCAGCTCACAGGGGGACCGGGCACTAGCGGGAGGGCCGTCTCCTTACAATGAGCAGTTCTTC

D: .
J: TRBJ1-1
V: TRBV11-1
size: .
CDR3: CASSSQDLNTEAFF
DNA: TGTGCCAGCAGTAGTCAGGATTTGAACACTGAAGCTTTCTTT

D: TRBD1
J: TRBJ2-2
V: TRBV11-2
size: .
CDR3: CASSRTGGWDTGELFF
DNA: TGTGCCAGCAGCCGGACAGGGGGCTGGGACACCGGGGAGCTGTTTTTT

D: .
J: TRBJ2-1
V: TRBV9
size: .
CDR3: CASSPRGLSSYNEQFF
DNA: TGTGCCAGCAGCCCGCGGGGCCTGAGCTCCTACAATGAGCAGTTCTTC

D: .
J: TRBJ1-5
V: TRBV5-1
size: .
CDR3: CASSLGTDNQPQHF
DNA: TGCGCCAGCAGCTTGGGAACAGACAATCAGCCCCAGCATTTT

D: TRBD2
J: TRBJ2-1
V: TRBV30
size: .
CDR3: CAWTPQGGLAVNNEQFF
DNA: TGTGCCTGGACCCCCCAAGGCGGACTAGCCGTAAATAATGAGCAGTTCTTC

D: TRBD1
J: TRBJ1-3
V: TRBV5-6
size: .
CDR3: CASSFDRGVSGNTIYF
DNA: TGTGCCAGCAGCTTTGACAGGGGGGTCTCTGGAAACACCATATATTTT

D: TRBD2
J: TRBJ2-2
V: TRBV4-3
size: .
CDR3: CASSQVLAGAYTGELFF
DNA: TGCGCCAGCAGCCAGGTACTAGCGGGAGCGTACACCGGGGAGCTGTTTTTT

D: TRBD2
J: TRBJ2-1
V: TRBV10-1
size: .
CDR3: CASSESLTSGGPSSYNEQFF
DNA: TGCGCCAGCAGTGAGTCCCTGACTAGCGGGGGGCCTAGCTCCTACAATGAGCAGTTCTTC

D: TRBD1
J: TRBJ2-3
V: TRBV30
size: .
CDR3: CAWSRDRGTTDTQYF
DNA: TGTGCCTGGAGTCGGGACAGGGGCACCACAGATACGCAGTATTTT

D: TRBD2
J: TRBJ2-3
V: TRBV19
size: .
CDR3: CASSTGLAGGTDTQYF
DNA: TGTGCCAGTAGTACCGGACTAGCGGGGGGCACAGATACGCAGTATTTT

D: .
J: TRBJ1-3
V: TRBV5-7
size: .
CDR3: CASSLVDRGASGNTIYF
DNA: TGTGCCAGCAGCTTGGTCGATAGAGGAGCCTCTGGAAACACCATATATTTT

D: .
J: TRBJ2-3
V: TRBV7-9
size: .
CDR3: CASSSRGALTDTQYF
DNA: TGTGCCAGCAGCTCCCGGGGGGCCCTCACAGATACGCAGTATTTT

D: .
J: TRBJ1-2
V: TRBV29-1
size: .
CDR3: CSVDKTGLYGYTF
DNA: TGCAGCGTTGACAAAACAGGGCTCTATGGCTACACCTTC

D: .
J: TRBJ1-6
V: TRBV18
size: .
CDR3: CASSPTAGNRGSPLHF
DNA: TGTGCCAGCTCACCCACGGCGGGCAATAGAGGGTCACCCCTCCACTTT

D: TRBD1
J: TRBJ2-1
V: TRBV11-2
size: .
CDR3: CASSQMLGQYNEQFF
DNA: TGTGCCAGCAGCCAGATGCTGGGACAGTACAATGAGCAGTTCTTC

D: .
J: TRBJ2-7
V: TRBV10-3
size: few
CDR3: CAISAGTYTYEQYF
DNA: TGTGCCATCAGTGCCGGGACTTATACCTACGAGCAGTACTTC

D: TRBD1
J: TRBJ1-1
V: TRBV5-4
size: .
CDR3: CASSLPGQGASHTEAFF
DNA: TGTGCCAGCAGCCTCCCGGGACAGGGGGCATCGCATACTGAAGCTTTCTTT

D: .
J: TRBJ1-4
V: TRBV18
size: few
CDR3: CASSPPSQYNEKLFF
DNA: TGTGCCAGCTCACCACCCTCACAATATAATGAAAAACTGTTTTTT

D: .
J: TRBJ2-5
V: TRBV6-5
size: once
CDR3: CASSYSGGVETQYF
DNA: TGTGCCAGCAGTTACTCAGGGGGAGTGGAGACCCAGTACTTC

D: .
J: TRBJ1-6
V: TRBV11-2
size: few
CDR3: CASSLHSGSNSPLHF
DNA: TGTGCCAGCAGCTTACATTCAGGGTCAAATTCACCCCTCCACTTT

D: .
J: TRBJ1-6
V: TRBV18
size: .
CDR3: CASSPNRPNSPLHF
DNA: TGTGCCAGCTCACCTAACAGGCCGAATTCACCCCTCCACTTT

D: TRBD1
J: TRBJ1-1
V: TRBV6-5
size: .
CDR3: CASSLPGGLNTEAFF
DNA: TGTGCCAGCAGTCTTCCAGGGGGGCTAAACACTGAAGCTTTCTTT

D: TRBD1
J: TRBJ2-1
V: TRBV20-1
size: .
CDR3: CSASAGTGGREQFF
DNA: TGCAGTGCTAGTGCCGGGACAGGGGGCCGTGAGCAGTTCTTC

D: .
J: TRBJ1-1
V: TRBV6-2/TRBV6-3
size: once
CDR3: CASSYSVGGKAFF
DNA: TGTGCCAGCAGTTACTCGGTTGGGGGGAAAGCTTTCTTT

D: .
J: TRBJ1-5
V: TRBV28
size: once
CDR3: CASSLPRGPQHF
DNA: TGTGCCAGCAGTTTACCCAGGGGGCCCCAGCATTTT

D: .
J: TRBJ2-1
V: TRBV12-1
size: .
CDR3: CASSFVAGRSYNEQFF
DNA: TGTGCCAGCAGCTTTGTTGCGGGGCGCTCCTACAATGAGCAGTTCTTC

D: TRBD1
J: TRBJ1-1
V: TRBV13
size: .
CDR3: CASSSPGQSLKWAEAFF
DNA: TGTGCCAGCAGCTCCCCGGGACAGTCCCTAAAATGGGCTGAAGCTTTCTTT

D: .
J: TRBJ1-1
V: TRBV11-2
size: .
CDR3: CASSLGHTEAFF
DNA: TGTGCCAGCAGCTTAGGGCACACTGAAGCTTTCTTT

D: TRBD2
J: TRBJ2-7
V: TRBV2
size: .
CDR3: CASSAPGLVGTYEQYF
DNA: TGTGCCAGCAGTGCCCCGGGACTAGTGGGCACCTACGAGCAGTACTTC

D: .
J: TRBJ1-1
V: TRBV5-4
size: few
CDR3: CASSYMNTEAFF
DNA: TGTGCCAGCAGCTATATGAACACTGAAGCTTTCTTT

D: .
J: TRBJ1-3
V: TRBV5-6
size: .
CDR3: CASSQFGEPGNTIYF
DNA: TGTGCCAGCAGCCAATTCGGGGAACCTGGAAACACCATATATTTT

D: .
J: TRBJ1-5
V: TRBV3-1/TRBV3-2
size: .
CDR3: CASSPGPGQPQHF
DNA: TGTGCCAGCAGCCCGGGCCCGGGACAGCCCCAGCATTTT

D: TRBD1
J: TRBJ1-3
V: TRBV5-1
size: .
CDR3: CASSPTPQGALSGNTIYF
DNA: TGCGCCAGCAGCCCCACTCCACAGGGGGCCCTCTCTGGAAACACCATATATTTT

D: TRBD1
J: TRBJ2-3
V: TRBV2
size: once
CDR3: CASSGDRGRDTQYF
DNA: TGTGCCAGCAGCGGGGACAGGGGGAGGGATACGCAGTATTTT

D: TRBD1
J: TRBJ2-3
V: TRBV5-4
size: .
CDR3: CASSEQGFGTDTQYF
DNA: TGTGCCAGCAGCGAACAGGGGTTCGGCACAGATACGCAGTATTTT

D: TRBD2
J: TRBJ2-7
V: TRBV14
size: .
CDR3: CASSQGLAGRTYEQYF
DNA: TGTGCCAGCAGCCAGGGACTAGCGGGACGGACCTACGAGCAGTACTTC